Listed below are T cell receptor beta chains from one sample, sequenced in a study of T cells in Graves' hyperthyroidism and ophthalmopathy. Each CDR3 protein gets one entry after TCRdb re-called the multiplex PCR reads with MiXCR. The sample records hundreds of thousands of distinct CDR3 sequences, over 15% being singletons. Sequencing used blood. These receptor sequences come from a woman between 18 and 29 years old with Graves' hyperthyroidism. Both conserved end residues are part of each CDR3. The D gene is left open where the match is weak. Rows give clone size only sometimes, using once, few, many, or a class for an expanded clone.

- 16 TRBJ2-7 once TRBV5-1 TGCGCCAGCAGCCAAGTCTTGTTTGAGGCTAGCCTCGAGCAGTACTTC CASSQVLFEASLEQYF
TRBD1 14 TRBJ1-2 once TRBV28 TGTGCCAGCAGTGCGGGACAGGGGATACAAGGCTACACCTTC CASSAGQGIQGYTF
- 14 TRBJ1-1 many TRBV18 TGTGCCAGCTCATCCACCGTGGGAGGGACTGAAGCTTTCTTT CASSSTVGGTEAFF
- 13 TRBJ2-7 many TRBV6-1 TGTGCCAGCACTCATAACATGGCGGGGGAGCAGTACTTC CASTHNMAGEQYF
- 15 TRBJ1-6 - TRBV7-2 TGTGCCAGCAGACCGTCGGGGCAGATCGGATCACCCCTCCACTTT CASRPSGQIGSPLHF
- 14 TRBJ1-2 many TRBV20-1 TGCAGTGCTAGAGATTACGAAACAGCCTATGGCTACACCTTC CSARDYETAYGYTF
- 13 TRBJ2-2 - TRBV9 TGTGCCAGCAGCGTAGCGGACACCGGGGAGCTGTTTTTT CASSVADTGELFF
- 14 TRBJ1-2 few TRBV20-1 TGCGGGGGGCGGTCCGGGGAACTCGGCTATGGCTACACCTTC CGGRSGELGYGYTF
- 17 TRBJ1-1 many TRBV7-3 TGTGCCAGCAGCATTGGCCCGGGACAACTAATGAACACTGAAGCTTTCTTT CASSIGPGQLMNTEAFF
- 11 TRBJ2-7 - TRBV20-1 TGCAGTGCTGGCCAAGGCTACGAGCAGTACTTC CSAGQGYEQYF
- 13 TRBJ1-5 many TRBV20-1 TGCAGTGCTAGAGCGGATAGCAATCAGCCCCAGCATTTT CSARADSNQPQHF
TRBD1 17 TRBJ1-3 few TRBV6-1 TGTGCCAGCAGTGAAGGGTATAAACAGGGGGCGAGAAACACCATATATTTT CASSEGYKQGARNTIYF
- 17 TRBJ1-2 many TRBV3-1 TGTGCCAGCAGCCAAGTGCGAGAGGCTCCGGGAATCTATGGCTACACCTTC CASSQVREAPGIYGYTF
TRBD2 15 TRBJ2-1 many TRBV11-2 TGTGCCAGCAGCCCAACACTAGCGGGAGTAAGTGGGCAGTTCTTC CASSPTLAGVSGQFF
- 13 TRBJ1-2 - TRBV4-3 TGCGCCAGCAGCGAAACGGCAGGGTGGGACTACACCTTC CASSETAGWDYTF
- 15 TRBJ1-3 - TRBV4-1 TGCGCCAGCAGCCAACAGTTACTCTCTGGAAACACCATATATTTT CASSQQLLSGNTIYF
- 12 TRBJ2-7 many TRBV28 TGTGCCAGCAGTTTTTCCGGGTACGAGCAGTACTTC CASSFSGYEQYF
- 13 TRBJ1-1 many TRBV3-1 TGTGCCAGCAGTCGCAGGGATAACACTGAAGCTTTCTTT CASSRRDNTEAFF
- 15 TRBJ1-1 - TRBV6-5 TGTGCCAGCAGTTACTCGAGAGTTTTGAACACTGAAGCTTTCTTT CASSYSRVLNTEAFF
TRBD2 16 TRBJ2-1 many TRBV5-5 TGTGCCAGCAGCTTGCATGGCGGGAGTGCCCGCAATGAGCAGTTCTTC CASSLHGGSARNEQFF
TRBD1 14 TRBJ1-2 - TRBV12-3/TRBV12-4 TGTGCCAGCAGTTGGGGGACAGGGGGCTATGGCTACACCTTC CASSWGTGGYGYTF
TRBD2 11 TRBJ2-3 few TRBV2 TGTGCCAGCAGTCGGACTAGCATCCCGTATTTT CASSRTSIPYF
- 13 TRBJ2-3 many TRBV7-2 TGTGCCAGCAGCTCCCCGGGACCAGATACGCAGTATTTT CASSSPGPDTQYF
- 14 TRBJ1-3 many TRBV12-3/TRBV12-4 TGTGCCAGCAGTCCAGGGGTAGGCGGAAACACCATATATTTT CASSPGVGGNTIYF
- 14 TRBJ1-6 many TRBV6-1 TGTGCCAGCAGTTCGAGCAGGGGTTATTCACCCCTCCACTTT CASSSSRGYSPLHF
- 15 TRBJ2-3 many TRBV12-3/TRBV12-4 TGTGCCAGCAGTCCAACTTGGACTATCACAGATACGCAGTATTTT CASSPTWTITDTQYF
- 16 TRBJ2-2 few TRBV7-9 TGTGCCAGCAGCTTAGCGGCAGGAGTGATGGGCGGGGAGCTGTTTTTT CASSLAAGVMGGELFF
- 13 TRBJ2-7 - TRBV18 TGTGCCAGCTCACCAACCCCTTCCTACGAGCAGTACTTC CASSPTPSYEQYF
- 18 TRBJ1-1 few TRBV24-1 TGTGCCACCAGTGATTTAGGCAGGGTCGTAAGTAGGGACACTGAAGCTTTCTTT CATSDLGRVVSRDTEAFF
- 16 TRBJ1-1 - TRBV27 TGTGCCAGGGCACTAAATAGTCAGAGGGTGCACACTGAAGCTTTCTTT CARALNSQRVHTEAFF
TRBD2 16 TRBJ2-1 - TRBV11-2 TGTGCCAGCAGCCGGGGTGGGGAGGGATACTACAATGAGCAGTTCTTC CASSRGGEGYYNEQFF
TRBD2 14 TRBJ2-7 many TRBV20-1 TGCAGTGCTAGACCAAGCGGGAGGGTCTACGAGCAGTACTTC CSARPSGRVYEQYF
- 15 TRBJ2-2 few TRBV11-2 TGTGCCAGCAGCACTACGAGGGAGAGTTCCCGGGAGCTGTTTTTT CASSTTRESSRELFF